The 3 T cell receptor beta chains in this list originate from one sample, sequenced in a study of a mutant IDH1 vaccine in newly diagnosed glioma (dated by TCRdb to the early 2020s). These receptors are not linked to any known antigen. The time point label here, explained by the study, means: week 47, end of study. Every vaccine dose consisted of 300 ug of a 20-mer mutant IDH1 peptide in Montanide, administered subcutaneously together with topical imiquimod. Library preparation used the immunoSEQ multiplex PCR assay. What TCRdb holds here is the immuneACCESS table cut down to in-frame rearrangements. Part of the clones is not present; checked against another copy, under half of the missing clones reflect an unresolved V gene, and the others are unexplained. The sample table records approximately 80,000 clones; approximately 78% of these occur just once. Jointly, the top ten make up 5% to 6.5% of the sample.

The material was PBMCs, obtained from a glioma patient whose treatment included an IDH1 peptide vaccine. The receptors shown here come from a man aged 35-49 years with glioma.

The rearrangement links TRBV18 to TRBJ2-1; 7 bases fit TRBD2. Per germline, CDR1 KGHSH and CDR2 LQKENI. Losses at the gene ends were 4 bases for V and 10 bases for J; bases not matched to a gene: 13. This CDR3 has 15 residues. Here the CDR3 reads CASSRLAGLSPEQFF. In DNA, the CDR3 is TGTGCCAGCTCACGACTAGCTGGTCTGAGTCCGGAGCAGTTCTTC. The full variable domain, rest sourced from reference TRBV18 and TRBJ2-1, is NAGVMQNPRHLVRRRGQEARLRCSPMKGHSHVYWYRQLPEEGLKFMVYLQKENIIDESGMPKERFSAEFPKEGPSILRIQQVVRGDSAAYFCASSRLAGLSPEQFFGPGTRLTVL.

The rearrangement uses TRBV5-6 and TRBJ1-1, with 7 bases identical to TRBD1. The ends lost 1 base at V and 1 base at J; junction bases unmatched: 4. This CDR3 has 15 residues. Germline V gene data show CDR1 as SGHDT and CDR2 as YYEEEE. CDR3 region: CASSLRGGANTEAFF. The CDR3 region has the DNA TGTGCCAGCAGCTTGAGAGGGGGCGCGAACACTGAAGCTTTCTTT.

This rearrangement joins TRBV6-1 to TRBJ2-7; TRBD2 might be the D (7 bases). Germline values: CDR1 MNHNS, CDR2 SASEGT. The CDR3 covers 14 residues. Trimming shortened V by 0 bases and J by 5 bases, and 11 bases separated the two germline ends. The CDR3 loop is CASSEATGRDEQYF. The CDR3 DNA sequence: TGTGCCAGCAGTGAAGCAACAGGGAGGGACGAGCAGTACTTC.